The 24 T cell receptor beta chains presented below share a single source sample, sequenced in a study of control samples from healthy donors and cancer patients. Method: immunoSEQ multiplex PCR; TCRdb's copy keeps in-frame clones and lacks some. The sample carries some 130,000 clones, roughly 90% recorded once. Sequencing was done on a sample of blood. Every receptor here comes from a young man in good health.

V is TRBV18 and J is TRBJ1-1; D is possibly TRBD1 (6 bases). CDR1 is KGHSH and CDR2 is LQKENI in the germline V gene. V was clipped by 3 bases and J by 4 bases, with 15 bases between them. CDR3 length: 15 amino acids. The CDR3 loop is CASSPGAGGFTEAFF. CDR3 nucleotides: TGTGCCAGCTCACCCGGGGCGGGGGGCTTCACTGAAGCTTTCTTT.

V usage is TRBV5-1 and J usage is TRBJ2-2; maybe TRBD1 (6 bases). This CDR3 has 15 amino acids. Germline V CDR1 and CDR2: SGHRS, YFSETQ. V was shortened by 4 bases and J by 6 bases, with 16 bases between the two germline ends. DNA for the CDR3: TGCGCCAGCAGCGCTAATACAGGGATTCCCGGGGAGCTGTTTTTT. It codes for CASSANTGIPGELFF. Full variable domain (outside the CDR3, taken from reference TRBV5-1 and TRBJ2-2): KAGVTQTPRYLIKTRGQQVTLSCSPISGHRSVSWYQQTPGQGLQFLFEYFSETQRNKGNFPGRFSGRQFSNSRSEMNVSTLELGDSALYLCASSANTGIPGELFFGEGSRLTVL.

This chain links TRBV6-1 with TRBJ2-1; D is undetermined. Germline V gene sequence: CDR1 MNHNS, CDR2 SASEGT. V was cut by 1 base and J by 8 bases, with 15 bases left in between. The CDR3 runs 15 residues. This CDR3 reads CASSEESWGRDEQFF. CDR3 sequence (DNA): TGTGCCAGCAGTGAAGAGTCCTGGGGTCGGGATGAGCAGTTCTTC.

The chain has TRBV7-7 and TRBJ2-5, with D perhaps TRBD2 (6 bases). The V end was cut by 8 bases, the J end by 4 bases, with 14 bases between. Germline V CDR1 and CDR2: SSHAT, FNYEAQ (reference sequence). CDR3 size: 13 residues. The CDR3 DNA reads TGTGCCAGCGGGCATGGGGGGTTAGAGACCCAGTACTTC. Its translation is CASGHGGLETQYF.

CDR3 DNA: TGTGCCAGCAGTGCGGGGGGAGGGGTCAACGAGCAGTACTTC. It is translated as CASSAGGGVNEQYF. The chain carries TRBV28 and TRBJ2-7; the match to TRBD2 covers 8 bases. CDR1 and CDR2 (germline): MDHEN, SYDVKM. J gave up 5 bases and V 5 bases, and 8 bases lay outside the gene matches. The CDR3 runs 14 residues.

The rearrangement uses TRBV6-6 and TRBJ1-6; TRBD1 is a possible D gene (5 bases). This CDR3 comprises 14 residues. Trimming cost V 6 bases and J 6 bases, with 12 bases left between them. CDR1 and CDR2 from the germline V gene are MNHNY and SVGAGI (reference sequence). CDR3 sequence (DNA): TGTGCCAGCAGCCACACGGGACCTAATTCACCCCTCCACTTT. It translates to CASSHTGPNSPLHF.

This clone showed up just once. The chain is built from TRBV7-8 and TRBJ1-5, with 10 bases identical to TRBD1. The V and J ends lost 2 bases and 0 bases, in that order; junction bases with no gene match: 4. The CDR3 consists of 17 residues. Germline V lookup: CDR1 SGHVS, CDR2 FQNEAQ. DNA for the CDR3: TGTGCCAGCAGCTTATCCGGGACAGGGGATAGCAATCAGCCCCAGCATTTT. This translates into CASSLSGTGDSNQPQHF.

This clone showed up just once. V usage is TRBV28 and J usage is TRBJ2-7; possibly TRBD1 for D (5 bases). From germline, CDR1 is MDHEN and CDR2 SYDVKM. This CDR3 contains 15 residues. The V gene lost 8 bases and the J gene lost 1 base, with 18 bases spanning the gap. The CDR3 region is CASSGAGLKSYEQYV. The CDR3 DNA sequence: TGTGCCAGCTCTGGTGCAGGGTTAAAGTCCTACGAGCAGTACGTC.

V is TRBV3-1 (or the pseudogene TRBV3-2) and J is TRBJ2-7; no reliable D call. CDR3 size: 12 residues. Trimming left V 0 bases short and J 9 bases short, with 9 bases between. The germline CDR1 and CDR2 sequences are LGHDT and YNNKEL (reference sequence). As DNA, the CDR3 is TGTGCCAGCAGCCAAGATGTGGATGGGCAGTACGTC. Translation gives CASSQDVDGQYV.

The chain uses TRBV7-2 and TRBJ2-5; tentative D call: TRBD1 (6 bases). The CDR3 consists of 14 residues. The germline gives CDR1 SGHTA, CDR2 FQGNSA. With 3 bases removed from V and 5 bases from J, the gap between germline ends came to 13 bases. Written as DNA, the CDR3 is TGTGCCAGCAGCTTCTGGGGGCGAGGGGAGACCCAGTACTTC. Its translation is CASSFWGRGETQYF.

The V gene is TRBV24-1, the J gene TRBJ1-2, with 7 bases matching TRBD1. Germline V gene sequence: CDR1 KGHDR, CDR2 SFDVKD. The CDR3 covers 13 residues. Germline trimming cut 4 bases from V and 7 bases from J; bases unmatched to any gene: 5. CDR3 protein: CATSEGTDRGYTF. The CDR3 nucleotides read TGTGCCACCAGTGAAGGGACAGATCGTGGCTACACCTTC.

V is TRBV7-9 and J is TRBJ2-3, with unresolved D. Per germline, CDR1 SEHNR and CDR2 FQNEAQ (reference sequence). This CDR3 region has 11 residues. CDR3 sequence (DNA): TGTGCTATGGCCGGCACAGATACGCAGTATTTT. It yields the protein CAMAGTDTQYF. Drawing the rest from reference TRBV7-9 and TRBJ2-3, the complete variable domain is DTGVSQNPRHKITKRGQNVTFRCDPISEHNRLYWYRQTLGQGPEFLTYFQNEAQLEKSRLLSDRFSAERPKGSFSTLEIQRTEQGDSAMYLCAMAGTDTQYFGPGTRLTVL.

This chain uses TRBV3-1 (or the pseudogene TRBV3-2) with TRBJ1-1; D not resolved. V lost 1 base and J lost 1, with 4 bases in between. Per germline, CDR1 LGHDT and CDR2 YNNKEL (reference sequence). The CDR3 is 13 residues long. CDR3 region: CASSQGTNTEAFF. CDR3 bases: TGTGCCAGCAGCCAAGGGACGAACACTGAAGCTTTCTTT.

This clone was recorded only once. The chain has TRBV11-2 and TRBJ1-1; D is ambiguous. V was cut by 1 base and J by 1 base, with 7 bases left in between. This CDR3 is 14 amino acids long. Germline V gives CDR1 SGHAT, CDR2 FQNNGV. This chain's CDR3 is CASSLVPQNTEAFF. CDR3 DNA: TGTGCCAGCAGCTTAGTTCCACAGAACACTGAAGCTTTCTTT.

The chain is built from TRBV19 and TRBJ1-6, with 7 bases fitting TRBD1. With V trimmed by 3 bases and J by 4 bases, 12 bases remained unmatched. Germline V gene sequence: CDR1 LNHDA, CDR2 SQIVND (reference sequence). The CDR3 is 18 residues long. The chain's CDR3 is CASSMVGGGDSYNSPLHF. In DNA form, the CDR3 reads TGTGCCAGTAGTATGGTTGGAGGAGGGGACAGTTATAATTCACCCCTCCACTTT. The whole variable domain, remainder taken from reference TRBV19 and TRBJ1-6, is DGGITQSPKYLFRKEGQNVTLSCEQNLNHDAMYWYRQDPGQGLRLIYYSQIVNDFQKGDIAEGYSVSREKKESFPLTVTSAQKNPTAFYLCASSMVGGGDSYNSPLHFGNGTRLTVT.

The chain has TRBV4-3 and TRBJ2-5, with D tentatively TRBD1 (6 bases). V lost 0 bases and J 12 bases, leaving 14 bases between the germline ends. CDR3 length equals 13 residues. Germline V gene sequence: CDR1 LGHNA, CDR2 YSLEER. The CDR3 nucleotides are TGCGCCAGCAGCCAAGATAGGGGGACGCGGGAGTACTTC. Amino acids: CASSQDRGTREYF.

The chain joins TRBV18 to TRBJ2-1; D perhaps matches TRBD1 (6 bases). The V end lost 2 bases, the J end lost 8 bases, and 19 bases lay between the germline ends. Germline loops: CDR1 KGHSH, CDR2 LQKENI. The CDR3 runs to 16 residues. The CDR3 region has the DNA TGTGCCAGCTCACCAACGGACAGAGGGACCAGGGATGAGCAGTTCTTC. This gives the protein CASSPTDRGTRDEQFF. Looking up the rest from reference TRBV18 and TRBJ2-1 gives the full variable domain: NAGVMQNPRHLVRRRGQEARLRCSPMKGHSHVYWYRQLPEEGLKFMVYLQKENIIDESGMPKERFSAEFPKEGPSILRIQQVVRGDSAAYFCASSPTDRGTRDEQFFGPGTRLTVL.

This chain links TRBV6-5 with TRBJ1-4; TRBD1 matches at 7 bases. The CDR3 length is 14 residues. Germline CDR1 MNHEY, CDR2 SVGAGI. The J segment lost 9 bases and the V segment lost 6 bases, leaving 10 bases of the junction unmatched. Here the CDR3 DNA reads TGTGCCAGCAGACCCCGGGACAGAGAGCAAAAACTGTTTTTT. This translates into CASRPRDREQKLFF.

A single count supports this clone. The chain is built from TRBV24-1 and TRBJ1-2; D is ambiguous. Trimming stripped 4 bases from V and 0 bases from J, with 8 bases between. Per germline, CDR1 KGHDR and CDR2 SFDVKD. This CDR3 comprises 14 residues. Here the CDR3 reads CATSEGIANYGYTF. The CDR3, as DNA: TGTGCCACCAGTGAAGGGATCGCTAACTATGGCTACACCTTC.

Here the CDR3 DNA reads TGTGCCTGGAGAACAGGGGCTGGAAACACCATATATTTT. Its protein is CAWRTGAGNTIYF. The chain carries TRBV30 and TRBJ1-3, with 7 positions matching TRBD1. V shed 3 bases and J 2 bases; nucleotides not matched to a gene: 1. This CDR3 is 13 amino acids long. Germline V gene sequence: CDR1 GTSNPN, CDR2 SVGIG (reference sequence).

CDR3 in amino acids: CSASPGAEGSNQPQHF. The CDR3 bases are TGCAGTGCTAGTCCGGGGGCGGAGGGGAGCAATCAGCCCCAGCATTTT. The V and J genes are TRBV20-1 and TRBJ1-5; possibly TRBD1 for D (6 bases). CDR1 is DFQATT, CDR2 SNEGSKA, per germline (reference sequence). The CDR3 contains 16 residues. V was cut by 3 bases and J by 1 base, with 16 bases left in between.

The gene calls are TRBV5-1 and TRBJ2-7; TRBD1 aligns across 7 bases. Losses at the gene ends were 3 bases for V and 2 bases for J; bases not matched to a gene: 2. Germline loops: CDR1 SGHRS, CDR2 YFSETQ. The CDR3 loop spans 13 amino acids. The CDR3 bases are TGCGCCAGCAGCTCGGGACAGACCTACGAGCAGTACTTC. The encoded protein is CASSSGQTYEQYF.

This clone occurred once. Here the CDR3 reads CASSGAGLPFANTGELFF. The CDR3 DNA reads TGTGCCAGCAGCGGAGCGGGACTCCCGTTCGCGAACACCGGGGAGCTGTTTTTT. The chain recombines TRBV7-2 with TRBJ2-2; TRBD2 matches 7 bases. V was pared by 5 bases and J by 0 bases, with 12 bases of the junction left unmatched. The germline gives CDR1 SGHTA, CDR2 FQGNSA. The CDR3 is made up of 18 amino acids.

In this sample, this clone turned up a few times. The chain employs TRBV20-1 and TRBJ2-3, with 14 positions matching TRBD2. This CDR3 region has 16 residues. V was pared by 6 bases and J by 3 bases, with 8 bases of the junction left unmatched. Germline CDR1 is DFQATT and CDR2 is SNEGSKA (reference sequence). Here the CDR3 DNA reads TGCAGTGCCAGTCGACTAGCGGGAGGGGATACAGATACGCAGTATTTT. Translation: CSASRLAGGDTDTQYF.